This passage covers 23 T cell receptor beta chains from one sample sequenced in a study of CD8+CD57+ T cells in acquired aplastic anemia. Patients picked for sequencing had shown CD8+CD57+ cell expansion detected by flow cytometry. Profiling that covered TCR beta VDJ and CDR3 relied on genomic DNA as its template. TCRdb redid the calling of the reads with MiXCR, one entry per CDR3 protein. The sample consists of 170,000 or so distinct CDR3 sequences, 50% to 65% of them appearing once. Sequenced material: sorted CD4+, CD8+, or CD8+CD57+ T cells (not recorded which) from PBMCs. These TCRs come from a human donor with aplastic anemia.

The CDR3, as DNA: TGTGCCAGCAGGCACAGGGGGGAGAGCACTGAAGCTTTCTTT. Translating it yields CASRHRGESTEAFF. The chain employs TRBV12-3 or TRBV12-4 and TRBJ1-1, with 8 bases that match TRBD1. V trimming: 6 bases; J trimming: 4 bases; junction bases outside the gene matches: 7. The CDR3 has 14 amino acids.

Many counts were recorded for this clonotype. The genes are TRBV12-3 or TRBV12-4 and TRBJ1-1; D is uncertain. V gave up 1 base and J gave up 1 base, with 7 bases separating them. CDR3 length equals 14 residues. The CDR3 coding sequence is TGTGCCAGCAGTTTAGGGGCCCCGAACACTGAAGCTTTCTTT. It encodes CASSLGAPNTEAFF.

This clonotype has ten or more counts. V usage is TRBV20-1 and J usage is TRBJ2-1, with 7 bases lining up with TRBD2. V lost 3 bases to trimming and J lost 0 bases; unmatched junction nucleotides: 2. The CDR3 runs 14 residues. Germline CDR1 is DFQATT and CDR2 is SNEGSKA (reference sequence). The CDR3 DNA sequence: TGCAGTGCTAGCCGGGACTACTCCTACAATGAGCAGTTCTTC. It yields the protein CSASRDYSYNEQFF.

The chain recombines TRBV3-1 with TRBJ2-1; the D gene is possibly TRBD2 (6 bases). V lost 4 bases, J lost 6 bases, and 13 bases lay in between. The CDR3 is made up of 14 amino acids. CDR1 LGHDT and CDR2 YNNKEL come from the germline V gene (reference sequence). The chain's CDR3 is CASSLVHGGNEQFF. In nucleotides, the CDR3 is TGTGCCAGCAGCCTAGTTCACGGGGGCAATGAGCAGTTCTTC.

The CDR3 loop reads CASSMSLSYEQYF. CDR3 nucleotide sequence: TGTGCCAGTAGTATGTCACTATCCTACGAGCAGTACTTC. The V gene is TRBV19, the J gene TRBJ2-7; D call uncertain. Germline CDR1 LNHDA, CDR2 SQIVND (reference sequence). This CDR3 is built from 13 residues. Trimming took 3 bases from V and 1 from J, leaving 7 bases between them.

The V call is TRBV24-1, the J call TRBJ2-3, with D perhaps being TRBD1 or TRBD2 (7 bases each). Trimming removed 7 bases from V and 4 bases from J, with 17 bases in between. From germline, CDR1 is KGHDR and CDR2 SFDVKD. The length of the CDR3 is 15 residues. CDR3 nucleotide sequence: TGTGCCACCAGCCGAGCGGGACAGCCTCCAGATACGCAGTATTTT. Encoded protein: CATSRAGQPPDTQYF.

The CDR3 loop reads CSARVQENEQFF. The CDR3 DNA reads TGCAGTGCTAGAGTTCAGGAAAATGAGCAGTTCTTC. The chain recombines TRBV20-1 with TRBJ2-1; D gene ambiguous. Trimming removed 1 base from V and 7 bases from J, with 8 bases in between. Germline CDR1 DFQATT, CDR2 SNEGSKA (reference sequence). The CDR3 covers 12 residues.

The chain recombines TRBV25-1 with TRBJ2-3, with D unresolved. This CDR3 has 11 residues. Germline CDR1 MGHDK, CDR2 SYGVNS. V lost 8 bases and J lost 6, with 9 bases in between. CDR3 loop: CASGTTDTQYF. The CDR3 DNA reads TGTGCCAGCGGTACTACTGATACGCAGTATTTT.

This clonotype was counted only a few times. V is TRBV9 and J is TRBJ2-3, with D uncertain. V was cut by 4 bases and J by 1 base, with 7 bases left in between. Per germline, CDR1 SGDLS and CDR2 YYNGEE. This CDR3 is built from 13 residues. The CDR3 loop is CASSTEGTDTQYF. In DNA form, the CDR3 reads TGTGCCAGCAGCACCGAGGGCACAGATACGCAGTATTTT.

The rearrangement links TRBV5-1 to TRBJ1-1, with a weak D call TRBD1 (6 bases). The germline V gene has CDR1 SGHRS and CDR2 YFSETQ. With 0 bases removed from V and 11 bases from J, the gap between germline ends came to 17 bases. The CDR3 has 14 residues. DNA for the CDR3: TGCGCCAGCAGCTTGGCAGGGGTAAACACTAAGGCTTTCTTT. It yields the protein CASSLAGVNTKAFF.

This clonotype was seen a handful of times. The chain joins TRBV10-3 to TRBJ2-2; TRBD1 matches at 10 bases. The trim removed 3 bases at V and 5 bases at J, leaving 6 bases unmatched. The CDR3 spans 16 residues. Germline CDR1 and CDR2: ENHRY and SYGVKD. The CDR3 sequence is CAISERGQGRTGELFF. CDR3 coding DNA: TGTGCCATCAGTGAACGGGGACAGGGGCGGACCGGGGAGCTGTTTTTT.

V usage is TRBV20-1 and J usage is TRBJ2-5, with 9 positions matching TRBD2. Germline V lookup: CDR1 DFQATT, CDR2 SNEGSKA (reference sequence). The ends lost 3 bases at V and 5 bases at J; junction bases unmatched: 13. The CDR3 is 16 amino acids. CDR3 sequence: CSARGLARPRGETQYF. The CDR3 DNA is TGCAGTGCTAGGGGACTAGCCCGTCCGAGAGGGGAGACCCAGTACTTC.

As regards this clonotype: A much larger clone differs by one base, so this may be a read error. The CDR3 ends on some other residue instead of the conserved phenylalanine or tryptophan, so this is likely a read error. V is TRBV30 and J is TRBJ2-7; D unclear. Trimming took off 2 bases at V and 1 base at J, with 3 bases between the two ends. From germline, CDR1 is GTSNPN and CDR2 SVGIG (reference sequence). The CDR3 runs to 11 residues. This chain's CDR3 is CAWSISYEQYL. For the CDR3, the DNA is TGTGCCTGGAGTATATCCTACGAGCAGTACCTC.

This clonotype occurred many times. V and J are TRBV6-1 and TRBJ2-7; unclear D gene. Germline V gives CDR1 MNHNS, CDR2 SASEGT. V lost 10 bases, J lost 0 bases, and 16 bases lay in between. CDR3 length: 14 residues. DNA for the CDR3: TGTGCCACCTCCCCCGCGGATCACTCCTACGAGCAGTACTTC. Translation gives CATSPADHSYEQYF.

Concerning this clonotype: This likely comes from a read error, as the CDR3 has no conserved phenylalanine or tryptophan at its end. No DNA is shown, since the ends of the CDR3 on it are uncertain; the CDR3 is the one TCRdb lists. The chain has TRBV24-1 and TRBJ2-5; the D call in the table, TRBD1, was not verified against the DNA. Germline lookup yields CDR1 KGHDR and CDR2 SFDVKD. The CDR3 numbers 15 amino acids, ends counted. The chain's CDR3 is CATSDATGFEETQHV.

The V and J genes are TRBV2 and TRBJ2-1; TRBD2 aligns across 8 bases. V dropped 6 bases and J dropped 14; count of bases not matched to a gene: 9. CDR3 length equals 12 residues. Per the germline V gene, CDR1 is SNHLY and CDR2 is FYNNEI. CDR3 nucleotides: TGTGCCAGCAGGGTCTTGCGGGGGGAGGAGTTCTTC. This translates into CASRVLRGEEFF.

The gene calls are TRBV20-1 and TRBJ1-2, with TRBD1 identical over 12 bases. V gave up 3 bases and J gave up 3 bases; unmatched junction bases: 8. This CDR3 is 16 amino acids long. Germline assignment: CDR1 DFQATT and CDR2 SNEGSKA (reference sequence). Here the CDR3 DNA reads TGCAGTGCTAGTCGGGGACAGGGGGCATTTCACTATGGCTACACCTTC. Protein sequence: CSASRGQGAFHYGYTF.

This clonotype was counted at least ten times. This rearrangement joins TRBV9 to TRBJ2-3; 11 bases match TRBD2. V lost 1 base to trimming and J lost 0 bases; unmatched junction nucleotides: 7. The CDR3 has 18 residues. CDR1 is SGDLS, CDR2 YYNGEE, per germline. CDR3 in DNA: TGTGCCAGCAGCGTAAGCCCCCGACTAGCGGGGAGCACAGATACGCAGTATTTT. This translates into CASSVSPRLAGSTDTQYF. The variable domain in full, completed from reference TRBV9 and TRBJ2-3, reads DSGVTQTPKHLITATGQRVTLRCSPRSGDLSVYWYQQSLDQGLQFLIQYYNGEERAKGNILERFSAQQFPDLHSELNLSSLELGDSALYFCASSVSPRLAGSTDTQYFGPGTRLTVL.

The chain joins TRBV5-1 to TRBJ2-3; a weak D match, TRBD2 (6 bases). There are 14 residues in the CDR3. V lost 4 bases to trimming and J lost 6 bases, with 15 bases between them. Germline V lookup: CDR1 SGHRS, CDR2 YFSETQ. The chain's CDR3 is CASSPSLGLDTQYF. Written as DNA, the CDR3 is TGCGCCAGCAGCCCCAGTTTGGGACTTGATACGCAGTATTTT. Full variable domain (missing parts from reference TRBV5-1 and TRBJ2-3): KAGVTQTPRYLIKTRGQQVTLSCSPISGHRSVSWYQQTPGQGLQFLFEYFSETQRNKGNFPGRFSGRQFSNSRSEMNVSTLELGDSALYLCASSPSLGLDTQYFGPGTRLTVL.

CDR3 coding DNA: TGTGCCAGCAGCTCGTCATTAGCGGGAGGCCACCAAGAGACCCAGTACTTC. Translation gives CASSSSLAGGHQETQYF. This chain uses TRBV7-9 with TRBJ2-5; TRBD2 aligns across 10 bases. The CDR3 is made up of 17 amino acids. Trimming cost V 4 bases and J 0 bases; bases outside gene matches: 8. The germline CDR1 and CDR2 sequences are SEHNR and FQNEAQ (reference sequence).

This clonotype was recorded at least ten times. This chain uses TRBV5-6 with TRBJ2-1, with D maybe TRBD1 (6 bases). Per germline, CDR1 SGHDT and CDR2 YYEEEE. CDR3 length equals 13 residues. V lost 2 bases and J lost 8, with 11 bases in between. CDR3 in DNA: TGTGCCAGCAGCTTCGATTCAGGGGATGAGCAGTTCTTC. This translates into CASSFDSGDEQFF.

This clonotype was detected ten times or more. The chain couples TRBV9 to TRBJ2-1, with 9 bases matching TRBD2. Germline V gene lookup returns CDR1 SGDLS and CDR2 YYNGEE. The CDR3 is 15 residues long. V trimming: 3 bases; J trimming: 5 bases; junction bases outside the gene matches: 6. CDR3 nucleotides: TGTGCCAGCAGCGCACCGGGCGGGGGGGACAATGAGCAGTTCTTC. Translation gives CASSAPGGGDNEQFF.

The rearrangement joins TRBV9 to TRBJ2-3, with D possibly matching TRBD2 (5 bases). Germline V gene data show CDR1 as SGDLS and CDR2 as YYNGEE. This CDR3 comprises 15 residues. Trimming removed 0 bases from V and 2 bases from J, with 10 bases in between. CDR3 sequence (DNA): TGTGCCAGCAGCGTAGAGGGAGTACTCACAGATACGCAGTATTTT. Protein: CASSVEGVLTDTQYF. The entire variable domain, with the rest obtained from reference TRBV9 and TRBJ2-3, is as follows: DSGVTQTPKHLITATGQRVTLRCSPRSGDLSVYWYQQSLDQGLQFLIQYYNGEERAKGNILERFSAQQFPDLHSELNLSSLELGDSALYFCASSVEGVLTDTQYFGPGTRLTVL.